The T cell receptor (beta chain) under discussion was sequenced for a study of T cell responses to AZD1222 COVID-19 vaccine. As regards this clone: Its antigen is not identified.

In germline, CDR1 is MNHEY, CDR2 SVGAGI. The CDR3 runs 11 residues. Deletions cut 6 bases from V and 0 bases from J, with 2 bases between. General study findings and limits: In a largely white British group with more females than males, clonal diversity was possibly underestimated. Just a handful of AZD1222 recipients were seropositive at baseline.

Generated by immunoSEQ multiplex PCR, the TCRdb table keeps only in-frame clones and is missing some. The sample lists 80,000 to 100,000 clones; about 91% were seen once. The source material was peripheral blood, sampled on day 0 of MenACWY control vaccination. The chain employs TRBV6-5 and TRBJ1-1; D ambiguous. The receptor was derived from an adult in good health. The CDR3 region has the DNA TGTGCCAGCAGGGTGAACACTGAAGCTTTCTTT. Translation gives CASRVNTEAFF.